These T cell receptor beta chains were read from a single sample in a study of shared clonotypes between healthy human individuals. Clones were read by immunoSEQ multiplex PCR, and TCRdb kept only the in-frame ones, dropping some. The sample records about 2.4 million clones, 93% being singletons. Specimen: naive CD4+ T cells from PBMCs. These receptors originate from a man younger than 30 in good health. Some clones in this sample may be carry-over from other donors' samples. The CDR3 runs from the conserved cysteine through the conserved F or W. The order of the fields is CDR3 protein, V gene, J gene.

CAISPDREAQPQHF	TRBV10-3	TRBJ1-5
CASSLTGEWTSYNEQFF	TRBV7-3	TRBJ2-1
CASSLAGLDTGELFF	TRBV7-2	TRBJ2-2
CASSLSGEARPYEQYF	TRBV28	TRBJ2-7
CASSSPEAANEQYF	TRBV5-1	TRBJ2-7
CASSLQGGIYEQYF	TRBV7-8	TRBJ2-7
CASSILGGRKNSNQPQHF	TRBV19	TRBJ1-5
CASSESTYGYTF	TRBV2	TRBJ1-2
CASSSGGRAYEQYF	TRBV7-8	TRBJ2-7
CASSIRTRGLGRDQPQHF	TRBV19	TRBJ1-5
CSIRQAANTGELFF	TRBV29-1	TRBJ2-2
CASSQAVTSGRVVYEQYF	TRBV4-2	TRBJ2-7
CASSAQGNTEAFF	TRBV2	TRBJ1-1
CASSLERTEAYEQYF	TRBV4-2	TRBJ2-7
CASSLAAAAQETQYF	TRBV5-1	TRBJ2-5
CASSSGFYTDTQYF	TRBV4-1	TRBJ2-3
CASSGDRNEKLFF	TRBV6-1	TRBJ1-4
CASSPTGGVQETQYF	TRBV6-5	TRBJ2-5
CASSRRQGIYEQYF	TRBV18	TRBJ2-7
CASSSRPVNTEAFF	TRBV5-1	TRBJ1-1
CATKLRGDMNTEAFF	TRBV7-2	TRBJ1-1
CASSLQAGGTDTQYF	TRBV5-1	TRBJ2-3